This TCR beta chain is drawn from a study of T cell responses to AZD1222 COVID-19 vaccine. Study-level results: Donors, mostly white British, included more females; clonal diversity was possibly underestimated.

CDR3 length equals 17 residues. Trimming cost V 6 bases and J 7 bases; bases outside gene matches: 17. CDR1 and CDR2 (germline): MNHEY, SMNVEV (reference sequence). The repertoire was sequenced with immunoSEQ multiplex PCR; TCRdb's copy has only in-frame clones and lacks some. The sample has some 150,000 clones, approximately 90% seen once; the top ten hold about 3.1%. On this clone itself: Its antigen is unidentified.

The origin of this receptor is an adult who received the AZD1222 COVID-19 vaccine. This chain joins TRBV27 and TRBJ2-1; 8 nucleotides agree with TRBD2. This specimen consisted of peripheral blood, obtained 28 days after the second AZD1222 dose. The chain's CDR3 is CASSWGGGRTTRNEQFF. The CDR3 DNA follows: TGTGCCAGCAGCTGGGGCGGGGGGCGAACTACAAGGAATGAGCAGTTCTTC.